This T cell receptor (beta chain) was sequenced for a study of vaccination effects on CD4 cells after COVID-19. Assay: immunoSEQ multiplex PCR; the TCRdb copy retains only in-frame clones and omits some. Of 30,000 to 35,000 clones in the sample, about two thirds are singletons; the top ten hold approximately 30%. Expansion with viral peptide pools was applied to antigen-specific CD4+ T cells by the ViraFEST assay prior to sequencing. Culture proceeded for nine to eleven days, and CD4+ T cells were then isolated. The person was diagnosed with PCR-confirmed SARS-CoV-2 infection between March and December 2020. This clone was picked up a small number of times. Its specificity is not known. Trimming took off 1 base at V and 4 bases at J, with 10 bases between the two ends. This CDR3 region has 15 residues. CDR1 is SGHAT, CDR2 FQNNGV, per germline.

The V and J genes are TRBV11-2 and TRBJ2-2, with a possible D match to TRBD2 (6 bases). The TCR originated in a human donor who had a prior SARS-CoV-2 infection. The source was CD4+ T cells from PBMCs cultured with a peptide pool, collected before COVID-19 vaccination. This CDR3 reads CASSLAGDSTGELFF. The CDR3 DNA sequence: TGTGCCAGCAGCTTAGCGGGAGATAGCACCGGGGAGCTGTTTTTT.